This paragraph covers one T cell receptor (beta chain) sequence. What it binds is not known. This specimen belongs to a study of brain metastases from non-small cell lung cancer. In germline, CDR1 is SGHRS, CDR2 YFSETQ. Deletions cut 5 bases from V and 1 base from J, with 10 bases between. The CDR3 runs to 14 residues. Sequenced by immunoSEQ multiplex PCR; TCRdb stores in-frame clones only, minus some. The sample records about 4,200 clones, around 86% being singletons. Findings and limits, study-wide: Compared with their matched primary tumors, approximately 60% of brain metastases showed expanded T-cell clones. TCR repertoires overlapped largely between brain metastases and matched primaries. T-cell infiltration was lower in brain metastases than primaries (P < 0.001).

The source of this sequence is a donor aged 40 or over with non-small cell lung cancer. The chain has TRBV5-1 and TRBJ2-1; D possibly corresponds to TRBD2 (5 bases). The sample comprised primary lung tumor tissue. The CDR3 DNA is TGCGCCAGCAGGGACCCGGGGTCCTACAATGAGCAGTTCTTC. Translation gives CASRDPGSYNEQFF.